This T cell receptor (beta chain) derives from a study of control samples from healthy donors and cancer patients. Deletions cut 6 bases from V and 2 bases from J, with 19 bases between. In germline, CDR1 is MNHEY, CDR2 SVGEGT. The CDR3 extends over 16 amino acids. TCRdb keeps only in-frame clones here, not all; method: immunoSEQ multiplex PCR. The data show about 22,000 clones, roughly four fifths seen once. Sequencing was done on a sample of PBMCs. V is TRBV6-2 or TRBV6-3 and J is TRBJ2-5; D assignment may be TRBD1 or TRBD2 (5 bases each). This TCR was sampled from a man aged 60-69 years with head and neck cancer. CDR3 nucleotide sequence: TGTGCCAGCAGCCTACGGGGCAGAGTGATTCAAGAGACCCAGTACTTC. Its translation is CASSLRGRVIQETQYF.